These 4 T cell receptor beta chains share one sample of origin, sequenced in a study of blood T cells in healthy people across ages. A second about 6 to 12 cycle PCR used barcoded and J-beta primers. TCRdb ran MiXCR on the 5' RACE reads and lists one entry per CDR3 protein. The data contain around 500,000 distinct CDR3 sequences, 45% to 55% of them singletons. The specimen was blood. The receptors were gathered from an older man in good health.

In DNA, the CDR3 is TGCGCCAGCAACTCCGGGACAGCATACAATGAGCAGTTCTTC. Translation gives CASNSGTAYNEQFF. The rearrangement joins TRBV5-1 to TRBJ2-1; 7 bases fit TRBD1. This CDR3 has 14 amino acids. J lost 4 bases, V lost 6 bases, and 7 bases had no gene match. The germline CDR1 and CDR2 sequences are SGHRS and YFSETQ.

Details on this clonotype: A much larger clone is a single base away; this may be a read error. The chain is built from TRBV7-9 and TRBJ2-1; the D gene is possibly TRBD1 (5 bases). Per germline, CDR1 SEHNR and CDR2 FQNEAQ (reference sequence). Trimming took 4 bases from V and 1 from J, leaving 11 bases between them. The CDR3 contains 15 residues. The CDR3 spells CASSSVQGSYNEQFF. The CDR3 bases are TGTGCCAGCAGCTCAGTCCAGGGTTCCTACAATGAGCAGTTCTTC.

This clonotype was seen repeatedly, ten times or more. This chain links TRBV6-6 with TRBJ2-7; no clear D. Between the trimmed V and J ends, which lost 6 bases and 6 bases, there was a span of 24 bases. The germline V gene has CDR1 MNHNY and CDR2 SVGAGI (reference sequence). This CDR3 comprises 16 residues. The CDR3: CASSPARVGGSGEQYF. In DNA, the CDR3 is TGTGCCAGCAGCCCCGCCCGTGTCGGTGGCTCGGGCGAGCAGTACTTC.

The V gene is TRBV27, the J gene TRBJ2-7; D might be TRBD1 (6 bases). Germline assignment: CDR1 MNHEY and CDR2 SMNVEV (reference sequence). The V gene lost 10 bases and the J gene lost 7 bases, with 11 bases spanning the gap. The CDR3 sequence is 10 residues long. CDR3 nucleotide sequence: TGTGCCACAGGGGTGGGGGAGCAGTACTTC. This sequence encodes CATGVGEQYF.